This TCR beta chain was sequenced for a study of T-cell reconstitution after alpha-beta-depleted transplantation in children. This CDR3 contains 14 residues. The germline V and J ends were trimmed by 5 bases and 1 base, with 11 bases remaining between them. Germline values: CDR1 LGHDT, CDR2 YNNKEL (reference sequence). Study outcomes and limitations: Diversity and T-cell counts at one year after transplant derived mostly from new T cells. For some patients, TCRbeta diversity was high at day 60 because of recipient T cells and thymic progenitors that survived.

During its preparation, the TCRbeta library received unique molecular identifiers. TCRdb fed the PCR reads into MiXCR, producing one record per CDR3 protein. Of 240,000 or so distinct CDR3 sequences listed, 7.5% to 9.5% are singletons. On this clonotype itself: Antigen specificity is unknown.

The source is a male patient younger than 18 who had a stem cell transplant for acute lymphoblastic leukemia, so the T cells may come from the graft donor. This rearrangement joins TRBV3-1 to TRBJ2-5, with D possibly TRBD1 on 5 matching bases. Sequenced here: PBMCs, mostly from graft donor cells, sampled 180 days after TCRalphabeta/CD19-depleted stem cell transplant. CDR3 sequence reads: CASSSQGRQETQYF. The CDR3 region has the DNA TGTGCCAGCAGCTCCCAGGGCCGCCAAGAGACCCAGTACTTC.